A single sample gave rise to the 3 T cell receptor beta chains below, sequenced in a study of blood T cell repertoires in COVID-19. TCRdb keeps only in-frame clones here, not all; method: immunoSEQ multiplex PCR. The sample shows 250,000 to 350,000 clones, around 86% of them seen only once. The sample was peripheral blood. The source is a woman aged 45-59 years with acute or convalescent COVID-19.

This clone was observed a handful of times. The chain combines TRBV28 with TRBJ2-3; TRBD2 agrees at 9 bases. Unmatched junction bases numbered 17, after V lost 3 bases and J lost 4 bases. The CDR3 contains 19 residues. Germline-derived CDR1 and CDR2 are MDHEN and SYDVKM. The CDR3 sequence is CASSFSHLPRLAGPDTQYF. In DNA, the CDR3 is TGTGCCAGCAGTTTTTCACACCTACCTCGGCTAGCGGGACCAGATACGCAGTATTTT.

The rearrangement joins TRBV7-2 to TRBJ2-2, with a tentative D call TRBD1 (6 bases). CDR3 length: 17 amino acids. Germline lookup yields CDR1 SGHTA and CDR2 FQGNSA. V was clipped by 4 bases and J by 3 bases, with 18 bases between them. The CDR3 sequence is CASSSRTGYSYTGELFF. The DNA of the CDR3 is TGTGCCAGCAGCTCGAGAACAGGGTATTCCTACACCGGGGAGCTGTTTTTT.

The rearrangement links TRBV28 to TRBJ1-2; 9 nucleotides line up with TRBD1. With 6 bases clipped from V and 4 bases from J, the junction kept 6 bases outside the gene matches. Germline assignment: CDR1 MDHEN and CDR2 SYDVKM. This CDR3 region has 14 residues. The CDR3 protein is CASRQQGAGYGYTF. The DNA of the CDR3 is TGTGCCAGCAGACAACAGGGGGCTGGCTATGGCTACACCTTC.